One sample yielded the 5 T cell receptor beta chains listed below, sequenced in a study of cytomegalovirus exposure and HLA in healthy donors. PCR used 60 Vbeta primers and 13 Jbeta primers. Using immunoSEQ multiplex PCR, the repertoire was profiled, and TCRdb retains in-frame clones only, with some absent. Here the sample spans 120,000 or so clones, 70% to 85% being singletons. The specimen was PBMCs. The source of these receptors is a woman aged 45-65 years in good health and CMV-seropositive.

This rearrangement joins TRBV6-4 to TRBJ2-2; TRBD2 matches at 11 bases. The trim removed 6 bases at V and 1 base at J, leaving 10 bases unmatched. The CDR3 is made up of 18 amino acids. Per germline, CDR1 MRHNA and CDR2 SNTAGT. In DNA, the CDR3 is TGTGCCAGCAGAACCGGGACTAGCGGACCAAAGAACACCGGGGAGCTGTTTTTT. It specifies CASRTGTSGPKNTGELFF.

The rearrangement links TRBV20-1 to TRBJ1-2; 7 positions match TRBD1. This CDR3 contains 11 residues. Germline V gene data show CDR1 as DFQATT and CDR2 as SNEGSKA (reference sequence). V lost 5 bases, J lost 6 bases, and 3 bases stayed unmatched. CDR3 nucleotides: TGCAGTGCTCCAGGGGGACATGGCTACACCTTC. Translating it yields CSAPGGHGYTF.

The gene calls are TRBV2 and TRBJ2-5; 11 positions match TRBD2. The V gene's germline CDR1 is SNHLY and CDR2 FYNNEI. V trimming: 6 bases; J trimming: 4 bases; junction bases outside the gene matches: 7. This CDR3 is built from 15 residues. Written as DNA, the CDR3 is TGTGCCAGCAGGGTAACTAGCGGGAGCCGAGAGACCCAGTACTTC. Its protein product is CASRVTSGSRETQYF.

In regard to this clone: Other DNA sequences in this specimen translate into the identical CDR3. The chain is built from TRBV7-9 and TRBJ2-5, with TRBD2 matching 12 bases. Per the germline V gene, CDR1 is SEHNR and CDR2 is FQNEAQ (reference sequence). CDR3 size: 16 residues. Trimming took 5 bases from V and 5 from J; bases not matched to a gene: 9. CDR3 coding DNA: TGTGCCAGCAGCCTACCTAGCGGGGGGGCCCTGGAGACCCAGTACTTC. This sequence encodes CASSLPSGGALETQYF.

This clone was observed a few times. The CDR3, as DNA: TGCAGCGTACCACTCGGGACAAGCCTTGGCTACACCTTC. It codes for CSVPLGTSLGYTF. The chain links TRBV29-1 to TRBJ1-2, with D possibly matching TRBD1 (6 bases). V was shortened by 6 bases and J by 7 bases, with 18 bases between the two germline ends. Looked up from germline, CDR1 is SQVTM and CDR2 is ANQGSEA. The CDR3 contains 13 residues.